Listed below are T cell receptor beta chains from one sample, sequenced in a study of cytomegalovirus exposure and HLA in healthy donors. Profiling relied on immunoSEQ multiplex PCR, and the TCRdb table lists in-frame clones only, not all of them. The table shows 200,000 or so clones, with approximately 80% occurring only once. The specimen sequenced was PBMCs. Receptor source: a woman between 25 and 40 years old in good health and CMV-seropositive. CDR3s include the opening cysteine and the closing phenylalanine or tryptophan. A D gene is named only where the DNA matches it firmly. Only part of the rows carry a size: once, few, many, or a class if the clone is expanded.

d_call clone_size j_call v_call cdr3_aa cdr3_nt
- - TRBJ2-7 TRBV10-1 CASSRGIAYEQYF TGCGCCAGCAGTCGGGGAATTGCCTACGAGCAGTACTTC
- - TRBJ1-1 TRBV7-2 CASSLAGNTEAFF TGTGCCAGCAGCTTAGCCGGGAACACTGAAGCTTTCTTT
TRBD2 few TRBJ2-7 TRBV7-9 CASSIPPSGSYEQYF TGTGCCAGCAGCATCCCACCAAGCGGGAGCTACGAGCAGTACTTC
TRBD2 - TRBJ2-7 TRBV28 CASSLYGGTSGYEQYF TGTGCCAGCAGTTTATATGGAGGGACTAGCGGCTACGAGCAGTACTTC
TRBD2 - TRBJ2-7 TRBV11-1 CASSTGLAAPVDEQYF TGTGCCAGCAGCACGGGACTAGCGGCCCCGGTTGACGAGCAGTACTTC
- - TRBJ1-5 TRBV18 CASSPNQISVGNQPQHF TGTGCCAGCTCACCAAACCAGATATCAGTGGGCAATCAGCCCCAGCATTTT
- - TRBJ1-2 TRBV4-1 CASSQAFPQDPTF TGCGCCAGCAGCCAAGCATTCCCTCAGGATCCAACCTTC
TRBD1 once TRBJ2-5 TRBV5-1 CASSFVGQGETQYF TGCGCCAGCAGCTTCGTGGGACAGGGAGAGACCCAGTACTTC
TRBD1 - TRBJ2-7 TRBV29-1 CSVERPGTGDEQYF TGCAGCGTTGAGCGACCCGGGACAGGGGACGAGCAGTACTTC
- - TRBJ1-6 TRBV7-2 CASSSQRRNNSPLHF TGTGCCAGCAGCTCACAGCGGAGGAATAATTCACCCCTCCACTTT
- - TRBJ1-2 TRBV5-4 CASSLVLSGIGRSVYGYTF TGTGCCAGCAGCTTGGTGTTATCGGGGATAGGAAGGAGTGTCTATGGCTACACCTTC
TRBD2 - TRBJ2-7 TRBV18 CASSPRAGGEHF TGTGCCAGCTCGCCCCGCGCGGGAGGGGAGCACTTC
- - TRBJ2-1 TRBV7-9 CASSFTGSTYNERFF TGTGCCAGCAGCTTCACAGGGAGCACCTACAATGAGCGGTTCTTC
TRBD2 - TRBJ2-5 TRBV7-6 CASSLDSGGETQYF TGTGCCAGCAGCTTAGACAGCGGGGGAGAGACCCAGTACTTC
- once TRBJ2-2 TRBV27 CASSSWAGTYTGELFF TGTGCCAGCAGTTCCTGGGCGGGGACGTACACCGGGGAGCTGTTTTTT
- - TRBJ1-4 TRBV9 CASSPTTGLGEKLFF TGTGCCAGCAGCCCGACGACAGGACTCGGGGAAAAACTGTTTTTT
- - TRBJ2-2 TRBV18 CASSPEGGTGELFF TGTGCCAGCTCACCAGAGGGAGGCACCGGGGAGCTGTTTTTT
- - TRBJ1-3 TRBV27 CASSGALSGNTIYF TGTGCCAGCAGTGGGGCCCTGTCCGGAAACACCATATATTTT
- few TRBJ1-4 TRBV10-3 CAISESVGAHEKLFF TGTGCCATCAGTGAGTCTGTAGGGGCGCATGAAAAACTGTTTTTT
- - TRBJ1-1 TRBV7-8 CASSEQANTEAFF TGTGCCAGCAGCGAGCAGGCAAACACTGAAGCTTTCTTT
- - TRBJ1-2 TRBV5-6 CASSLVTGANYGYTF TGTGCCAGCAGCTTGGTAACGGGAGCTAACTATGGCTACACCTTC
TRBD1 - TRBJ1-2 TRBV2 CASRGTVYGYTF TGTGCCAGCCGAGGGACAGTCTATGGCTACACCTTC
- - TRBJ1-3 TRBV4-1 CASSQAQGFSGNTIYF TGCGCCAGCAGCCAAGCCCAGGGTTTCTCTGGAAACACCATATATTTT
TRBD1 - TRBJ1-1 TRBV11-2 CASSRDRGALSPGVTEAFF TGTGCCAGCAGCCGGGACAGGGGCGCATTAAGTCCTGGAGTCACTGAAGCTTTCTTT
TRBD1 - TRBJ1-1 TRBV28 CASLDRGKVEAFF TGTGCCAGCCTAGACAGGGGGAAGGTTGAAGCTTTCTTT
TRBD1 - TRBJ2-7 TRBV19 CASSIMTGEGKQYF TGTGCCAGTAGTATCATGACAGGGGAAGGGAAGCAGTACTTC
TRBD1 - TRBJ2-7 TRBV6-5 CASSYSAGQGHEQYF TGTGCCAGCAGTTACTCTGCCGGACAGGGCCACGAGCAGTACTTC
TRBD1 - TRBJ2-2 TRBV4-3 CASSPGQTKFWNTGELFF TGCGCCAGCAGCCCGGGACAGACCAAATTCTGGAACACCGGGGAGCTGTTTTTT
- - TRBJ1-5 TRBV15 CATSTLRGNQPQHF TGTGCCACCAGCACCCTTCGGGGGAATCAGCCCCAGCATTTT
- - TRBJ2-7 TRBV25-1 CASTGGGTGSYEQYF TGTGCCAGCACGGGGGGCGGGACAGGAAGCTACGAGCAGTACTTC
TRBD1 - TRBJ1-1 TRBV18 CASSPQTGGGTEAFF TGTGCCAGCTCACCGCAAACAGGGGGAGGCACTGAAGCTTTCTTT
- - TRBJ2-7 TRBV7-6 CASSLGTSKGYEQYF TGTGCCAGCAGCTTAGGAACTAGCAAGGGGTACGAGCAGTACTTC
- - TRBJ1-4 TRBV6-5 CASSLTGTTGNEKLFF TGTGCCAGCAGTTTAACCGGGACTACCGGTAATGAAAAACTGTTTTTT
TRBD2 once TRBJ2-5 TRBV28 CASSLSAGGIETQYF TGTGCCAGCAGTTTATCAGCGGGAGGAATAGAGACCCAGTACTTC
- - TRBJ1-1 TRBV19 CASTRAGLMEAFF TGTGCCAGTACCCGGGCGGGGTTGATGGAGGCTTTCTTT
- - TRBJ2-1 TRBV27 CASSLRVGNEQFF TGTGCCAGCAGTTTACGGGTCGGGAATGAGCAGTTCTTC
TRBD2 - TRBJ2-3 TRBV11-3 CASSPSGGVDTQYF TGTGCCAGCAGTCCTAGCGGGGGTGTGGATACGCAGTATTTT
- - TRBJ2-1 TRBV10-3 CAISERGYNEQFF TGTGCCATCAGTGAGAGGGGTTACAATGAGCAGTTCTTC
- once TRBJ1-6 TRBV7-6 CASSSRTGDNSPLHF TGTGCCAGCAGCTCACGGACTGGTGATAATTCACCCCTCCACTTT
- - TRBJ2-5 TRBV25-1 CASSESGPGNTQYF TGTGCCAGCAGTGAATCGGGTCCCGGGAATACCCAGTACTTC
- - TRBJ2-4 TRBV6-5 CASSYSAGKNIQYF TGTGCCAGCAGTTACTCGGCAGGGAAAAACATTCAGTACTTC
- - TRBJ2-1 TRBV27 CASSLWGGLNEQFF TGTGCCAGCAGTTTATGGGGGGGCCTCAATGAGCAGTTCTTC
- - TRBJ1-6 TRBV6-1 CASSHQGAGNSPLHF TGTGCCAGCAGTCACCAGGGAGCGGGCAATTCACCCCTCCACTTT
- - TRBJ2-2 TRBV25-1 CASSEPHSGELFF TGTGCCAGCAGTGAACCCCACTCCGGGGAGCTGTTTTTT
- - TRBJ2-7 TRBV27 CASSFRQGGYEQYF TGTGCCAGCAGTTTTCGCCAGGGTGGGTACGAGCAGTACTTC
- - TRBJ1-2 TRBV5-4 CASSLENSYYGYTF TGTGCCAGCAGCTTGGAAAACAGTTACTATGGCTACACCTTC
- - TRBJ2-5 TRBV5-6 CASSGRRAEETQYF TGTGCCAGCAGCGGTCGGAGGGCCGAGGAGACCCAGTACTTC
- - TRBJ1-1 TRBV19 CASTEPGLMNTEAFF TGTGCCAGTACCGAGCCGGGACTAATGAACACTGAAGCTTTCTTT
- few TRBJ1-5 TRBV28 CASSYQGFVQDQPQHF TGTGCCAGCAGTTACCAGGGCTTCGTCCAGGATCAGCCCCAGCATTTT
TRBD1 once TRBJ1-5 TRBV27 CASGTGNQPQHF TGTGCCAGTGGGACAGGCAATCAGCCCCAGCATTTT